This TCR beta chain is from a study of Graves' ophthalmopathy and Graves' hyperthyroidism. A roughly 9.1 ml volume of fresh peripheral blood provided the PBMCs. Amplification of the TCR beta CDR3 regions used RNA transcripts (as template). HTBI primers were employed in first-round RT-PCR, then a second-round multiplex PCR followed. From the multiplex PCR reads, TCRdb called clonotypes with MiXCR, one entry per CDR3 protein. The table includes roughly 410,000 distinct CDR3 sequences, roughly 14% detected once. The germline V gene encodes CDR1 SNHLY and CDR2 FYNNEI. V was clipped by 0 bases and J by 8 bases, with 4 bases between them. The CDR3 is 11 amino acids. Many counts were recorded for this clonotype.

Sequenced: peripheral blood. This chain uses TRBV2 with TRBJ2-5; unclear D gene. This clonotype was sampled from a woman under 30 with stable Graves' hyperthyroidism. This chain's CDR3 is CASSEARTQYF. CDR3 nucleotide sequence: TGTGCCAGCAGTGAAGCCCGTACCCAGTACTTC.